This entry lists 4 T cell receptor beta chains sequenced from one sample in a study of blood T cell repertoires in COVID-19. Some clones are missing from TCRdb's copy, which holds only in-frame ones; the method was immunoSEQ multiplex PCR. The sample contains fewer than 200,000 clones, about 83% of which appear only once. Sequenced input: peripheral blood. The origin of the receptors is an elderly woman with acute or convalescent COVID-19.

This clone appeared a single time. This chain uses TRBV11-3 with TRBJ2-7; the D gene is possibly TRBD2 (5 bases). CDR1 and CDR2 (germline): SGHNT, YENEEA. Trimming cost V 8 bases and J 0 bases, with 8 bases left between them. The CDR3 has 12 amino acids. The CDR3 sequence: CASGGSSYEQYF. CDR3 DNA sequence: TGTGCCAGCGGTGGGAGCTCCTACGAGCAGTACTTC.

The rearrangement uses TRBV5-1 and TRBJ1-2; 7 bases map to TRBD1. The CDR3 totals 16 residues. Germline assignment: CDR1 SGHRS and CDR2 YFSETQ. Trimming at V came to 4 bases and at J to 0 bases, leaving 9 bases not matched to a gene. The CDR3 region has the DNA TGCGCCAGCAGCACCCAGACAGGACAGGCTAACTATGGCTACACCTTC. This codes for CASSTQTGQANYGYTF. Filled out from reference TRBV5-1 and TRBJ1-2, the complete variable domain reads KAGVTQTPRYLIKTRGQQVTLSCSPISGHRSVSWYQQTPGQGLQFLFEYFSETQRNKGNFPGRFSGRQFSNSRSEMNVSTLELGDSALYLCASSTQTGQANYGYTFGSGTRLTVV.

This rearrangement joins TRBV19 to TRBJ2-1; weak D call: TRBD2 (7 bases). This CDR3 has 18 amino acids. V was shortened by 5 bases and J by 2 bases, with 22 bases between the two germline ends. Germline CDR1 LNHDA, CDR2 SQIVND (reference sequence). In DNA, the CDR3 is TGTGCCAGTAGTCCCATTCTCGGAGGGGGGGGTACCTACAATGAGCAGTTCTTC. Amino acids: CASSPILGGGGTYNEQFF.

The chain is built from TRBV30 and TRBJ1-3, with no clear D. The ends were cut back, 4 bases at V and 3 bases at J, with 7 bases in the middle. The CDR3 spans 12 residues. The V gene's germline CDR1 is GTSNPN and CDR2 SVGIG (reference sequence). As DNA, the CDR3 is TGTGCCTGGACCGAGGTTGGAAACACCATATATTTT. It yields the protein CAWTEVGNTIYF.